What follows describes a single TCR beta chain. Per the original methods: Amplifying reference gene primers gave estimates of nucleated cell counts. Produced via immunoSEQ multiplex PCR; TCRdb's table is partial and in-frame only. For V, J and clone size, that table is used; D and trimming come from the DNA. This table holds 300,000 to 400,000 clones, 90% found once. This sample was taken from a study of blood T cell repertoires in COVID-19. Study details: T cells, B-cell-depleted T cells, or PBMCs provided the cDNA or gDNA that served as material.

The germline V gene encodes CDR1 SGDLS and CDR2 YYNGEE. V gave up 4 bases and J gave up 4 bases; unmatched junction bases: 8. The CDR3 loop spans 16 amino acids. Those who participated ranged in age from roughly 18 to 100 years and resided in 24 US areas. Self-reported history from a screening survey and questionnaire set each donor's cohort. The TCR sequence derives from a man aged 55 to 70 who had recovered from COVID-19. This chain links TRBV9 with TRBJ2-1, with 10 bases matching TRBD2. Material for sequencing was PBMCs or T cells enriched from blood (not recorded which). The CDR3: CASSPHGLAEYNEQFF. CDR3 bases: TGTGCCAGCAGCCCCCATGGACTAGCGGAATACAATGAGCAGTTCTTC. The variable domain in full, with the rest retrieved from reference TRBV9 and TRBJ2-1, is DSGVTQTPKHLITATGQRVTLRCSPRSGDLSVYWYQQSLDQGLQFLIQYYNGEERAKGNILERFSAQQFPDLHSELNLSSLELGDSALYFCASSPHGLAEYNEQFFGPGTRLTVL.